This T cell receptor beta chain was captured in a study of T cells expressing NK-cell markers. As for the study in general: It was sorted CD3+CD56+NKG2C+, CD3+CD56+NKG2C- and CD3+CD56-NKG2C+ T cells that supplied the TCR beta repertoires. HCMV seropositivity characterized most of the eight sequenced donors, and seronegativity one.

TCRdb processed the 5' RACE reads again and assigns one entry to each CDR3 protein, with no DNA. The sample yields about 460,000 distinct CDR3 sequences, of which the top ten take up around 1.4%. General study findings and limits: As a fraction of CD8+ T cells, dominant NKG2C+ clonotypes reached roughly 1.0-7.5% in 5 to 7 donors.

With respect to this clonotype: Its antigen is still unknown.

The length of the CDR3 is 14 residues. The germline gives CDR1 ENHRY, CDR2 SYGVKD. The sample taken for sequencing was blood T cells: a sorted CD56 or NKG2C T cell subset, CD4+ or CD8+ T cells, or bulk PBMC T cells (not recorded which). The rearrangement links TRBV10-3 to TRBJ2-7; TCRdb selects TRBD1, and the lack of DNA leaves this call unchecked. The sequence came from a woman between 45 and 60 years old in good health. CDR3 residues: CATLSPAVSYEQYF.